The 32 T cell receptor beta chains in this list originate from one sample, sequenced in a study of shared clonotypes between healthy human individuals. Some clones are missing from TCRdb's copy, which holds only in-frame ones; the method was immunoSEQ multiplex PCR. The repertoire includes about 480,000 clones, 75% to 80% of them detected once, and about 12% sits in the top ten. Sequencing input: PBMCs. These receptors were taken from a woman between 40 and 50 years old in good health. Some clones in this sample may be carry-over from other donors' samples.

The chain recombines TRBV4-1 with TRBJ2-5; 13 bases agree with TRBD2. The DNA end favors TRBJ2-7, so the J call may be wrong. The CDR3 extends over 19 amino acids. The germline gives CDR1 MGHRA, CDR2 YSYEKL. This chain's CDR3 is CASSQAGTSGIRSSYEQYF. DNA of the CDR3: TGCGCCAGCAGCCAAGCGGGGACTAGCGGGATCCGAAGCTCCTACGAGCAGTACTTC.

This clone showed up many times. V is TRBV2 and J is TRBJ2-5; D might be TRBD1 (6 bases). The CDR3 contains 15 residues. The V gene's germline CDR1 is SNHLY and CDR2 FYNNEI. V shed 7 bases and J shed 0 bases, with 15 bases lying between them. CDR3: CASTRSGQYQETQYF. CDR3 bases: TGTGCCAGCACCCGCTCAGGACAGTACCAAGAGACCCAGTACTTC.

The V and J genes are TRBV18 and TRBJ2-5; no clear D. V lost 1 base, J lost 5 bases, and 8 bases lay in between. Germline CDR1 reads KGHSH; CDR2 reads LQKENI. CDR3 length: 13 residues. CDR3 coding DNA: TGTGCCAGCTCACCACAGGGCTTCGAGACCCAGTACTTC. It codes for CASSPQGFETQYF.

With regard to this clone: This clone may be a read error of a much larger clone one base away. The same CDR3 arises from other DNA sequences in this sample as well. In nucleotides, the CDR3 is TGTGCCAGCAGCCAAGGGGTGAACACTGAAGCTTTCTTT. Its protein is CASSQGVNTEAFF. The V and J genes are TRBV14 and TRBJ1-1; D not resolved. The CDR3 is 13 amino acids. Germline V lookup: CDR1 SGHDN, CDR2 FVKESK. Trimming took 1 base from V and 0 from J, leaving 3 bases between them. The full variable domain, rest sourced from reference TRBV14 and TRBJ1-1, is EAGVTQFPSHSVIEKGQTVTLRCDPISGHDNLYWYRRVMGKEIKFLLHFVKESKQDESGMPNNRFLAERTGGTYSTLKVQPAELEDSGVYFCASSQGVNTEAFFGQGTRLTVV.

This clone showed up many times. The chain uses TRBV28 and TRBJ2-7, with 11 bases matching TRBD2. This CDR3 region has 14 residues. The ends lost 6 bases at V and 3 bases at J; junction bases unmatched: 4. CDR1 is MDHEN, CDR2 SYDVKM, per germline. This CDR3 is CASRGSGRVYEQYF. Written as DNA, the CDR3 is TGTGCCAGCAGGGGTAGCGGGAGGGTCTACGAGCAGTACTTC.

This clone was counted once. V gene TRBV11-2 combines with J gene TRBJ2-2; D is uncertain. V gave up 5 bases and J gave up 5 bases, with 18 bases separating them. Per germline, CDR1 SGHAT and CDR2 FQNNGV. CDR3 size: 16 residues. The CDR3 bases are TGTGCCAGCAGCAACCCACGAAATGGGGATACCGGGGAGCTGTTTTTT. Its translation is CASSNPRNGDTGELFF.

The rearrangement joins TRBV5-4 to TRBJ2-7; possible D gene TRBD2, 5 bases. V was shortened by 4 bases and J by 7 bases, with 12 bases between the two germline ends. CDR1 is SGHNT and CDR2 is YYREEE in the germline V gene (reference sequence). This CDR3 contains 12 residues. CDR3 residues: CASSTGIHEQYF. The CDR3 DNA follows: TGTGCCAGCAGCACCGGGATCCATGAGCAGTACTTC.

V and J are TRBV30 and TRBJ1-2, with D perhaps matching TRBD1 (6 bases). V was pared by 2 bases and J by 6 bases, with 13 bases between. The CDR3 length is 13 residues. Germline CDR1 reads GTSNPN; CDR2 reads SVGIG (reference sequence). Written as DNA, the CDR3 is TGTGCCTGGAGTTTGACAGGCAACGATGGCTACACCTTC. Its translation is CAWSLTGNDGYTF.

The chain links TRBV6-5 to TRBJ2-1; 7 bases agree with TRBD2. V lost 8 bases to trimming and J lost 6 bases; unmatched junction nucleotides: 7. The CDR3 runs to 13 residues. The germline gives CDR1 MNHEY, CDR2 SVGAGI. The CDR3 DNA follows: TGTGCCAGCCGACTCCCGGGGGGCAATGAGCAGTTCTTC. This gives the protein CASRLPGGNEQFF.

V gene TRBV7-2 combines with J gene TRBJ1-1, with D uncertain. Germline lookup yields CDR1 SGHTA and CDR2 FQGNSA. V lost 1 base and J 2 bases, leaving 11 bases between the germline ends. The CDR3 contains 15 residues. The CDR3 protein is CASSLVSGSNTEAFF. The DNA of the CDR3 is TGTGCCAGCAGCTTAGTTTCCGGGTCAAACACTGAAGCTTTCTTT.

This sequence joins TRBV5-1 and TRBJ2-5; the D is unclear. The DNA end lines up better with TRBJ2-7; the J call may be wrong. The CDR3 spans 14 residues. Looked up from germline, CDR1 is SGHRS and CDR2 is YFSETQ. CDR3 protein: CASSLEADAYEQYF. In DNA form, the CDR3 reads TGCGCCAGCAGCTTGGAGGCAGACGCCTACGAGCAGTACTTC.

The chain combines TRBV9 with TRBJ2-7; 11 positions agree with TRBD2. CDR1 is SGDLS, CDR2 YYNGEE, per germline. The CDR3 contains 16 residues. With V trimmed by 2 bases and J by 3 bases, 7 bases remained unmatched. CDR3 coding DNA: TGTGCCAGCAGCGTCGGGCTAGCGGGAGGTTTCTACGAGCAGTACTTC. It codes for CASSVGLAGGFYEQYF.

This clone was seen more than once but under ten times. Here the CDR3 DNA reads TGTGCCAGCAGCTTAGTTGTTAGCGGAGTGCCCAATGAGCAGTTCTTC. It codes for CASSLVVSGVPNEQFF. The chain has TRBV7-8 and TRBJ2-1; D possibly corresponds to TRBD2 (6 bases). V lost 1 base to trimming and J lost 6 bases, with 16 bases between them. The CDR3 spans 16 residues. CDR1 SGHVS and CDR2 FQNEAQ come from the germline V gene.

The rearrangement joins TRBV5-1 to TRBJ2-2, with D tentatively TRBD2 (6 bases). Per germline, CDR1 SGHRS and CDR2 YFSETQ. V lost 0 bases and J lost 0, with 12 bases in between. There are 17 residues in the CDR3. Here the CDR3 DNA reads TGCGCCAGCAGCTTGGGTAGGGCTAGCGCGAACACCGGGGAGCTGTTTTTT. Translated, it gives CASSLGRASANTGELFF.

The chain is built from TRBV29-1 and TRBJ2-7, with a tentative D call TRBD2 (7 bases). Trimming pared 8 bases from V and 2 bases from J, leaving 22 bases between. The germline gives CDR1 SQVTM, CDR2 ANQGSEA. The CDR3 runs 15 residues. The CDR3 DNA sequence: TGCAGCCTCCCAAAAGGGAAGGGGGGGGCCTACGAGCAGTACTTC. Protein product: CSLPKGKGGAYEQYF.

CDR3 residues: CASQAGVTYEQYF. In DNA form, the CDR3 reads TGTGCCAGCCAAGCGGGCGTCACCTACGAGCAGTACTTC. The J gene is TRBJ2-7, the V gene TRBV28; TRBD2 might be the D (6 bases). This CDR3 is built from 13 residues. V lost 8 bases and J 2 bases, leaving 13 bases between the germline ends. The germline V gene encodes CDR1 MDHEN and CDR2 SYDVKM.

The chain links TRBV28 to TRBJ2-3; tentatively, D is TRBD1 (5 bases). Trimming cost V 6 bases and J 0 bases, with 10 bases left between them. The CDR3 covers 14 residues. CDR1 is MDHEN and CDR2 is SYDVKM in the germline V gene. The CDR3 nucleotides read TGTGCCAGCAGCCGACAGACTAGCACAGATACGCAGTATTTT. Encoded protein: CASSRQTSTDTQYF.

The rearrangement links TRBV20-1 to TRBJ1-1; a possible D gene is TRBD1 (5 bases). Trimming cost V 8 bases and J 3 bases, with 10 bases left between them. The CDR3 has 11 amino acids. CDR1 and CDR2 (germline): DFQATT, SNEGSKA (reference sequence). The CDR3 loop is CSPGGYTEAFF. CDR3 DNA: TGCAGTCCTGGGGGGTACACTGAAGCTTTCTTT.

The chain joins TRBV28 to TRBJ2-3; no clear D gene. The CDR3 covers 11 residues. V lost 6 bases to trimming and J lost 9 bases, with 10 bases between them. Germline V lookup: CDR1 MDHEN, CDR2 SYDVKM. Here the CDR3 reads CASRLLGTQYF. The DNA for the CDR3 is TGTGCCAGCAGGCTCCTGGGCACGCAGTATTTT.

The rearrangement uses TRBV2 and TRBJ2-1; 7 bases align to TRBD2. CDR1 and CDR2 from the germline V gene are SNHLY and FYNNEI. Trimming at V came to 0 bases and at J to 8 bases, leaving 7 bases not matched to a gene. This CDR3 comprises 15 residues. In nucleotides, the CDR3 is TGTGCCAGCAGTGAAGCGGGAGGGCCGTTTGATGAGCAGTTCTTC. Its translation is CASSEAGGPFDEQFF.

The V and J genes are TRBV28 and TRBJ2-1; tentatively, D is TRBD1 (6 bases). CDR1 is MDHEN and CDR2 is SYDVKM in the germline V gene. V was trimmed by 4 bases and J by 4 bases, leaving 14 bases between them. CDR3 length: 15 residues. Here the CDR3 DNA reads TGTGCCAGCAGTTGGGCCAAGGGGGAGTACAATGAGCAGTTCTTC. Its protein product is CASSWAKGEYNEQFF.

To note about this clone: A much larger clonotype is one base distant, so this may be a read error. J is TRBJ2-1 and V is TRBV28; 8 bases match TRBD2. The germline CDR1 and CDR2 sequences are MDHEN and SYDVKM. CDR3 length equals 15 residues. CDR3 residues: CASSHPRGGQNEQLF. The CDR3 nucleotides read TGTGCCAGCAGTCACCCTCGGGGGGGCCAGAATGAGCAGCTCTTC.

This chain joins TRBV1 and TRBJ1-5. TRBV1 is a pseudogene locus. This CDR3 spans 14 amino acids. CDR3 coding DNA: TGCACCAGCAGCCTCCTCGGGCAGAATCAGCCCCAGCATTTT. It translates to CTSSLLGQNQPQHF.

V gene TRBV7-9 combines with J gene TRBJ2-7; TRBD1 is a possible D gene (6 bases). V was trimmed by 8 bases and J by 0 bases, leaving 8 bases between them. Germline V lookup: CDR1 SEHNR, CDR2 FQNEAQ (reference sequence). This CDR3 is built from 12 residues. The CDR3 loop is CASATGSYEQYF. In nucleotides, the CDR3 is TGTGCCAGCGCGACAGGCTCCTACGAGCAGTACTTC.

The rearrangement links TRBV28 to TRBJ1-4, with 7 bases identical to TRBD1. The V gene's germline CDR1 is MDHEN and CDR2 SYDVKM. The CDR3 consists of 15 residues. The V gene end was trimmed by 6 bases and the J gene end by 7 bases; junction bases not matched to a gene: 11. The CDR3 protein is CASRMIGGGGEKLFF. The CDR3 DNA is TGTGCCAGCAGGATGATAGGGGGCGGCGGTGAAAAACTGTTTTTT.

V and J are TRBV21-1 and TRBJ1-5. TRBV21-1 is tagged as a pseudogene. The CDR3 runs to 14 residues. The CDR3: CASTQSRRNQPQHF. The DNA for the CDR3 is TGTGCCAGCACGCAATCGAGGCGCAATCAGCCCCAGCATTTT.

The chain joins TRBV18 to TRBJ1-1; 11 nucleotides line up with TRBD1. This CDR3 is built from 16 residues. The germline CDR1 and CDR2 sequences are KGHSH and LQKENI. V lost 5 bases, J lost 4 bases, and 9 bases stayed unmatched. In nucleotides, the CDR3 is TGTGCCAGCTCATACGGACAGGGGGCGCGGGGCACTGAAGCTTTCTTT. It codes for CASSYGQGARGTEAFF.

To note about this clone: This could be a read error, since a much larger clone is one nucleotide away. V gene TRBV2 combines with J gene TRBJ2-1, with D uncertain. Trimming cost V 3 bases and J 4 bases, with 13 bases left between them. Germline CDR1 reads SNHLY; CDR2 reads FYNNEI. The CDR3 totals 15 residues. The CDR3 here is CASSESESSYNEQFF. The DNA for the CDR3 is TGTGCCAGCAGTGAGAGCGAGAGCAGTTACAATGAGCAGTTCTTC.

J is TRBJ2-1 and V is TRBV28; D might be TRBD2 (7 bases). The CDR3 length is 14 residues. With 2 bases removed from V and 7 bases from J, the gap between germline ends came to 12 bases. The V gene's germline CDR1 is MDHEN and CDR2 SYDVKM. Here the CDR3 DNA reads TGTGCCAGCAGTTTAAGGGGGAGGGGTAATGAGCAGTTCTTC. Encoded protein: CASSLRGRGNEQFF. Complete variable domain (other parts from reference TRBV28 and TRBJ2-1): DVKVTQSSRYLVKRTGEKVFLECVQDMDHENMFWYRQDPGLGLRLIYFSYDVKMKEKGDIPEGYSVSREKKERFSLILESASTNQTSMYLCASSLRGRGNEQFFGPGTRLTVL.

The chain is built from TRBV12-1 and TRBJ1-2. TRBV12-1 is a pseudogene. The CDR3 loop spans 12 amino acids. The CDR3 sequence: CASSSDCNGYTF. DNA for the CDR3: TGTGCCAGCAGTTCTGACTGCAATGGCTACACCTTC.

V gene TRBV5-1 combines with J gene TRBJ1-4; no clear D. CDR3 size: 13 residues. CDR1 is SGHRS, CDR2 YFSETQ, per germline. Trimming stripped 2 bases from V and 5 bases from J, with 7 bases between. CDR3 DNA sequence: TGCGCCAGCAGCTTCGAGGGAAATGAAAAACTGTTTTTT. Translated, it gives CASSFEGNEKLFF.

The chain links TRBV19 to TRBJ2-2; D gene unclear. The CDR3 consists of 13 residues. Germline CDR1 reads LNHDA; CDR2 reads SQIVND (reference sequence). V was cut by 10 bases and J by 1 base, with 10 bases left in between. The CDR3, as DNA: TGTGCCACCACCCACAGGAACACCGGGGAGCTGTTTTTT. Translating it yields CATTHRNTGELFF.